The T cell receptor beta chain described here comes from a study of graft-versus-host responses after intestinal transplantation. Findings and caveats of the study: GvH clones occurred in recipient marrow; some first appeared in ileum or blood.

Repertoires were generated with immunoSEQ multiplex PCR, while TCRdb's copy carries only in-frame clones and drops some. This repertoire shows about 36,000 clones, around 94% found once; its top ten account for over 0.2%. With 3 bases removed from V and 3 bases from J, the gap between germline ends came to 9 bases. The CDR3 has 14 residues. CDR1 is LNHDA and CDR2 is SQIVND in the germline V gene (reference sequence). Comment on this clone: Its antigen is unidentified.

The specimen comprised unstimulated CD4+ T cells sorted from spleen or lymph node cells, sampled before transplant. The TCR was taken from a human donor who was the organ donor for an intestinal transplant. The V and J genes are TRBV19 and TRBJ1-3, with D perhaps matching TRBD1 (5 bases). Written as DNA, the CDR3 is TGTGCCAGTAGTATTTCGGACATTGGAAACACCATATATTTT. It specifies CASSISDIGNTIYF.